Shown below are 17 T cell receptor beta chains from a single sample sequenced in a study of control samples from healthy donors and cancer patients. Profiled with immunoSEQ multiplex PCR; TCRdb holds only in-frame clones, not every one. The repertoire holds about 44,000 clones, with about 90% as singletons. The sequenced sample consisted of PBMCs. Every receptor here comes from a woman aged 55 to 70 with lung cancer.

This chain connects TRBV7-6 to TRBJ2-5; D is uncertain. CDR3 length: 11 amino acids. Deletions cut 5 bases from V and 0 bases from J, with 1 base between. Germline CDR1 SGHVS, CDR2 FNYEAQ. CDR3 bases: TGTGCCAGCAGCGACCAAGAGACCCAGTACTTC. Residues: CASSDQETQYF.

V is TRBV4-3 and J is TRBJ2-7; TRBD1 matches 8 bases. Germline assignment: CDR1 LGHNA and CDR2 YSLEER. Trimming removed 4 bases from V and 1 base from J; junction bases left unmatched: 3. The CDR3 is 14 amino acids. The CDR3 sequence is CASSPWTGSYEQYF. CDR3 bases: TGCGCCAGCAGCCCTTGGACAGGGTCCTACGAGCAGTACTTC.

The V gene is TRBV6-5, the J gene TRBJ2-5; TRBD2 agrees at 8 bases. The CDR3 spans 14 residues. Per the germline V gene, CDR1 is MNHEY and CDR2 is SVGAGI. The trim removed 6 bases at V and 4 bases at J, leaving 7 bases unmatched. The DNA for the CDR3 is TGTGCCAGCAGGCGCCCGGGGGGGACAGAGACCCAGTACTTC. Translating gives CASRRPGGTETQYF.

This clone has a handful of counts. V and J are TRBV2 and TRBJ2-3; D unresolved. V lost 2 bases to trimming and J lost 3 bases, with 9 bases between them. The CDR3 runs 14 residues. Germline V gene sequence: CDR1 SNHLY, CDR2 FYNNEI. The CDR3 sequence is CASSESSRTDTQYF. DNA of the CDR3: TGTGCCAGCAGTGAAAGTTCAAGGACAGATACGCAGTATTTT.

The chain couples TRBV5-6 to TRBJ2-7; perhaps D is TRBD1 or TRBD2 (5 bases each). The germline V gene has CDR1 SGHDT and CDR2 YYEEEE. The CDR3 extends over 13 amino acids. V lost 5 bases and J 3 bases, leaving 12 bases between the germline ends. CDR3 in amino acids: CASSWDDGYEQYF. DNA for the CDR3: TGTGCCAGCAGTTGGGACGACGGCTACGAGCAGTACTTC.

The V gene is TRBV9, the J gene TRBJ2-7, with 11 bases lining up with TRBD2. V lost 4 bases and J lost 2; bases outside the gene matches: 8. CDR3 length: 16 amino acids. Germline values: CDR1 SGDLS, CDR2 YYNGEE. The CDR3 loop reads CASSFRPSGRTYEQYF. The CDR3 DNA sequence: TGTGCCAGCAGCTTCCGACCTAGCGGGAGGACCTACGAGCAGTACTTC.

Comment on this clone: The same CDR3 also results from other DNA sequences found in this sample. This chain joins TRBV24-1 and TRBJ2-1, with TRBD2 matching 15 bases. The CDR3 sequence is 16 residues long. Germline CDR1 KGHDR, CDR2 SFDVKD. Trimming at V came to 3 bases and at J to 7 bases, leaving 3 bases not matched to a gene. The CDR3 DNA follows: TGTGCCACCAGTGATGGCGGGACTAGCGGGAGGAATGAGCAGTTCTTC. It codes for CATSDGGTSGRNEQFF.

The chain combines TRBV9 with TRBJ2-5; 9 nucleotides match TRBD2. V lost 4 bases, J lost 1 base, and 8 bases stayed unmatched. CDR3 length: 16 residues. Per the germline V gene, CDR1 is SGDLS and CDR2 is YYNGEE. CDR3 residues: CASSYSAGGTQETQYF. The CDR3 bases are TGTGCCAGCAGCTACTCGGCGGGAGGGACCCAAGAGACCCAGTACTTC.

The rearrangement joins TRBV5-6 to TRBJ2-7, with D possibly TRBD1 on 6 matching bases. Germline values: CDR1 SGHDT, CDR2 YYEEEE. Trimming left V 4 bases short and J 1 base short, with 15 bases between. The CDR3 runs to 15 residues. The chain's CDR3 is CASSLTTTGSYEQYF. DNA of the CDR3: TGTGCCAGCAGCCTCACTACGACAGGTTCCTACGAGCAGTACTTC. Combining the CDR3 with reference TRBV5-6 and TRBJ2-7 gives the whole variable domain DAGVTQSPTHLIKTRGQQVTLRCSPKSGHDTVSWYQQALGQGPQFIFQYYEEEERQRGNFPDRFSGHQFPNYSSELNVNALLLGDSALYLCASSLTTTGSYEQYFGPGTRLTVT.

This rearrangement joins TRBV6-6 to TRBJ2-7; D gene unclear. The germline V and J ends were trimmed by 0 bases and 2 bases, with 8 bases remaining between them. The germline V gene has CDR1 MNHNY and CDR2 SVGAGI (reference sequence). CDR3 length equals 14 residues. This CDR3 is CASSYSGRTYEQYF. DNA for the CDR3: TGTGCCAGCAGTTACTCGGGAAGAACCTACGAGCAGTACTTC.

This chain connects TRBV20-1 to TRBJ1-2; D not certain. The V and J ends lost 3 bases and 2 bases respectively, with 7 bases between them. The CDR3 has 12 residues. Germline V CDR1 and CDR2: DFQATT, SNEGSKA (reference sequence). The CDR3 spells CSASVQNYGYTF. The CDR3 nucleotides are TGCAGTGCTAGTGTACAGAACTATGGCTACACCTTC.

The chain is built from TRBV29-1 and TRBJ2-1; 11 bases align to TRBD2. CDR1 is SQVTM, CDR2 ANQGSEA, per germline. This CDR3 is built from 15 residues. Germline trimming cut 6 bases from V and 10 bases from J; bases unmatched to any gene: 14. The CDR3 here is CSVGFRLAGGGEQFF. CDR3 sequence (DNA): TGCAGCGTCGGGTTCCGGCTAGCGGGAGGTGGGGAGCAGTTCTTC.

This chain joins TRBV6-6 and TRBJ1-2; possible D gene TRBD1, 6 bases. The length of the CDR3 is 16 residues. CDR1 MNHNY and CDR2 SVGAGI come from the germline V gene (reference sequence). Deletions cut 6 bases from V and 3 bases from J, with 20 bases between. This CDR3 reads CASSLTTGRGDYGYTF. The CDR3 DNA sequence: TGTGCCAGCAGCCTAACCACGGGCAGGGGAGACTATGGCTACACCTTC.

The chain employs TRBV4-2 and TRBJ1-2; 7 bases map to TRBD1. CDR3 length: 12 amino acids. The germline gives CDR1 LGHNA, CDR2 YNFKEQ. V shed 6 bases and J 8 bases; nucleotides not matched to a gene: 6. The CDR3 DNA reads TGTGCCAGCAGAACAGGGGTAGGGGGCTACACCTTC. As protein: CASRTGVGGYTF.

The rearrangement uses TRBV7-2 and TRBJ1-1; D is perhaps TRBD1 (5 bases). Looked up from germline, CDR1 is SGHTA and CDR2 is FQGNSA. V lost 5 bases and J 3 bases, leaving 13 bases between the germline ends. The length of the CDR3 is 14 residues. Here the CDR3 reads CASSDQPQDTEAFF. In DNA, the CDR3 is TGTGCCAGCAGCGACCAACCACAGGACACTGAAGCTTTCTTT.

V and J are TRBV12-3 or TRBV12-4 and TRBJ2-7; the match to TRBD1 covers 7 bases. The V and J ends lost 4 bases and 1 base, in that order; junction bases with no gene match: 1. The CDR3 runs 13 residues. The CDR3 loop reads CASSWGQSYEQYF. The DNA for the CDR3 is TGTGCCAGCAGTTGGGGACAGTCCTACGAGCAGTACTTC.

V gene TRBV21-1 combines with J gene TRBJ2-5; the table calls TRBD1, which could not be checked here. TRBV21-1 is a pseudogene locus. CDR3 size: 14 residues. The CDR3 DNA sequence: TGTGCCAGCAGCAAATATAACAGGCGAAAGACCCAGTACTTC. Translated, it gives CASSKYNRRKTQYF.